This TCR beta chain originates from a study of B cell selection in AIRE deficiency. Notes on the study in general: TCRbeta-only data showed less than 45% of shared healthy Treg sequences in healthy Tconv. Healthy donors alone shared around 33% of 3,500 to 4,500 Treg sequences; patients alone about 10%. AIRE-deficient Tconv and Treg repertoires matched healthy donors in TCRBV, CDR3 length, diversity. CDR3s were shorter in shared Treg sequences, reflecting few non-templated nucleotide insertions.

With regard to this clone: Its antigen remains unidentified.

This CDR3 comprises 15 residues. Trimming cost V 2 bases and J 5 bases; bases outside gene matches: 5. In germline, CDR1 is MNHNS, CDR2 SASEGT. The sorted conventional CD4 T cells were gated as CD4+CD127+. TCRdb's table, derived via immunoSEQ multiplex PCR, lists solely in-frame clones and lacks some. The sample carries roughly 25,000 clones, around 95% recorded once. Sequenced sample: CD4+CD127+ conventional T cells sorted from PBMCs. The chain employs TRBV6-1 and TRBJ2-1; TRBD2 agrees at 8 bases. The sequence was collected from a human donor in good health. The CDR3 here is CASSEPGRADNEQFF. As DNA, the CDR3 is TGTGCCAGCAGTGAACCCGGGAGGGCGGACAATGAGCAGTTCTTC.